What follows are 27 T cell receptor beta chains derived from one specimen sequenced in a study of human CD4 T cells and Enterobacteriaceae. After roughly 6-7 days, proliferating activated T cells were FACS-sorted as CFSE-low CD25+ ICOS+ cells. Memory CD4+ T cells were CFSE-labeled and cultured 2:1 with antigen-pulsed autologous monocytes. All CD4+ cells other than CD45RA+CCR7+CD95- naive cells were sorted as memory, over 95% pure. Assay used: immunoSEQ multiplex PCR; TCRdb lists only in-frame clones, some missing. This sample's table reports 95 to 100 clones. The sequenced sample was bacteria-reactive CD4+ T cells grown in culture. As to subset: CFSE-low proliferating memory CD4 T cells sorted after in vitro stimulation with a heat-inactivated bacterium or M. tuberculosis lysate. These receptors came from a human donor in good health.

This sequence joins TRBV2 and TRBJ1-5; a weak D match, TRBD1 (5 bases). The V end lost 0 bases, the J end lost 7 bases, and 13 bases lay between the germline ends. The CDR3 sequence is 15 residues long. CDR1 is SNHLY, CDR2 FYNNEI, per germline. The CDR3 DNA reads as TGTGCCAGCAGTGAAGCAAGAGGGGCAGGGCAGCCCCAGCATTTT. As protein: CASSEARGAGQPQHF.

This rearrangement joins TRBV7-2 to TRBJ1-1; D gene uncertain. Germline-derived CDR1 and CDR2 are SGHTA and FQGNSA. Trimming took 4 bases from V and 6 from J, leaving 18 bases between them. This CDR3 spans 15 amino acids. The CDR3 loop is CASSSIAAGRAEAFF. The CDR3 coding sequence is TGTGCCAGCAGCTCCATCGCGGCCGGTAGGGCTGAAGCTTTCTTT.

This clone appeared a few times. The rearrangement links TRBV5-8 to TRBJ1-5, with unresolved D. Per the germline V gene, CDR1 is SGHTS and CDR2 is YDEGEE. The CDR3 consists of 15 residues. Trimming left V 5 bases short and J 5 bases short, with 17 bases between. CDR3 sequence: CASSSGLGIDQPQHF. As DNA, the CDR3 is TGTGCCAGCAGTAGCGGCCTAGGTATCGATCAGCCCCAGCATTTT.

The chain joins TRBV7-2 to TRBJ1-4; tentative D call: TRBD1 (5 bases). This CDR3 is 14 amino acids long. V lost 4 bases and J 10 bases, leaving 16 bases between the germline ends. Germline CDR1 is SGHTA and CDR2 is FQGNSA. The DNA for the CDR3 is TGTGCCAGCAGCTGGGGCAGGGAGGCTGGAAAACTGTTTTTT. This sequence encodes CASSWGREAGKLFF. Full variable domain (missing parts from reference TRBV7-2 and TRBJ1-4): GAGVSQSPSNKVTEKGKDVELRCDPISGHTALYWYRQSLGQGLEFLIYFQGNSAPDKSGLPSDRFSAERTGGSVSTLTIQRTQQEDSAVYLCASSWGREAGKLFFGSGTQLSVL.

The chain combines TRBV30 with TRBJ2-5; 8 bases map to TRBD1. Germline trimming cut 4 bases from V and 3 bases from J; bases unmatched to any gene: 10. The CDR3 totals 15 residues. Germline V gives CDR1 GTSNPN, CDR2 SVGIG (reference sequence). Written as DNA, the CDR3 is TGTGCCTGGATTTCTTGGGCAGGGGGCAAAGAGACCCAGTACTTC. This sequence encodes CAWISWAGGKETQYF.

This chain joins TRBV2 and TRBJ2-3; TRBD1 is a possible D gene (6 bases). Germline lookup yields CDR1 SNHLY and CDR2 FYNNEI. The CDR3 is 14 amino acids. V was shortened by 7 bases and J by 1 base, with 12 bases between the two germline ends. The CDR3 DNA reads as TGTGCCAGCATACCAGGGGCTCGCACAGATACGCAGTATTTT. It codes for CASIPGARTDTQYF. The whole variable domain, filled in from reference TRBV2 and TRBJ2-3, reads EPEVTQTPSHQVTQMGQEVILRCVPISNHLYFYWYRQILGQKVEFLVSFYNNEISEKSEIFDDQFSVERPDGSNFTLKIRSTKLEDSAMYFCASIPGARTDTQYFGPGTRLTVL.

This clone was seen only once. The chain couples TRBV5-1 to TRBJ1-5; the match to TRBD1 covers 8 bases. The V segment lost 0 bases and the J segment 6 bases; nucleotides outside the gene matches: 17. CDR1 and CDR2 (germline): SGHRS, YFSETQ. CDR3 length: 19 amino acids. CDR3 nucleotide sequence: TGCGCCAGCAGCTTGGAAGCACTTACCGGACAGGGATCGGCTCAGCCCCAGCATTTT. Its protein is CASSLEALTGQGSAQPQHF.

The chain combines TRBV11-2 with TRBJ2-1, with a tentative D call TRBD2 (5 bases). This CDR3 is built from 17 residues. Trimming pared 1 base from V and 1 base from J, leaving 14 bases between. Germline V gene lookup returns CDR1 SGHAT and CDR2 FQNNGV. The CDR3 here is CASSLVRGPGSYNEQFF. The CDR3 DNA reads as TGTGCCAGCAGCTTAGTCCGGGGTCCGGGGTCCTACAATGAGCAGTTCTTC. Full variable domain (remainder filled in from reference TRBV11-2 and TRBJ2-1): EAGVAQSPRYKIIEKRQSVAFWCNPISGHATLYWYQQILGQGPKLLIQFQNNGVVDDSQLPKDRFSAERLKGVDSTLKIQPAKLEDSAVYLCASSLVRGPGSYNEQFFGPGTRLTVL.

CDR3 sequence: CASSDPPGRVRTGELFF. CDR3 DNA sequence: TGTGCCAGCAGTGACCCCCCAGGGCGAGTCCGCACCGGGGAGCTGTTTTTT. The rearrangement links TRBV6-1 to TRBJ2-2, with D possibly TRBD1 on 5 matching bases. This CDR3 comprises 17 residues. Germline CDR1 is MNHNS and CDR2 is SASEGT. V shed 3 bases and J shed 4 bases, with 18 bases lying between them.

The chain couples TRBV6-5 to TRBJ2-1, with D perhaps matching TRBD1 (7 bases). V dropped 5 bases and J dropped 7 bases, with 18 bases sitting between them. The germline gives CDR1 MNHEY, CDR2 SVGAGI. The CDR3 sequence is 15 residues long. CDR3 in amino acids: CASSTRRTGGNEQFF. CDR3 DNA sequence: TGTGCCAGCAGTACTCGAAGGACAGGAGGGAATGAGCAGTTCTTC.

This sequence joins TRBV5-6 and TRBJ2-5; D remains ambiguous. The CDR3 totals 15 residues. Trimming stripped 2 bases from V and 3 bases from J, with 14 bases between. CDR1 and CDR2 (germline): SGHDT, YYEEEE. CDR3 amino acids: CASSFEAVIKETQYF. CDR3 coding DNA: TGTGCCAGCAGCTTCGAGGCCGTCATAAAAGAGACCCAGTACTTC. Variable domain in full (rest from reference TRBV5-6 and TRBJ2-5): DAGVTQSPTHLIKTRGQQVTLRCSPKSGHDTVSWYQQALGQGPQFIFQYYEEEERQRGNFPDRFSGHQFPNYSSELNVNALLLGDSALYLCASSFEAVIKETQYFGPGTRLLVL.

The chain couples TRBV11-2 to TRBJ1-4; possibly TRBD1 for D (6 bases). The germline V gene has CDR1 SGHAT and CDR2 FQNNGV. Trimming left V 1 base short and J 0 bases short, with 15 bases between. This CDR3 region has 18 residues. CDR3: CASSLVRGSSSTNEKLFF. CDR3 sequence (DNA): TGTGCCAGCAGCTTAGTTAGGGGGTCATCTTCAACTAATGAAAAACTGTTTTTT.

V is TRBV6-1 and J is TRBJ2-5; TRBD1 matches at 9 bases. The germline V gene has CDR1 MNHNS and CDR2 SASEGT. This CDR3 comprises 14 residues. J lost 4 bases, V lost 6 bases, and 6 bases had no gene match. The CDR3 sequence: CASSSGTGRETQYF. In DNA, the CDR3 is TGTGCCAGCAGCTCCGGGACAGGGAGAGAGACCCAGTACTTC.

V is TRBV6-5 and J is TRBJ1-6, with TRBD1 matching 8 bases. This CDR3 comprises 16 residues. CDR1 and CDR2 from the germline V gene are MNHEY and SVGAGI. V lost 0 bases, J lost 7 bases, and 5 bases stayed unmatched. CDR3 DNA: TGTGCCAGCAGTTACTCGGTGACAGGGGAAAATTCACCCCTCCACTTT. Protein sequence: CASSYSVTGENSPLHF.

The CDR3 region has the DNA TGTGCCAGCAGCGAAGGGACAGGGAACAATGAGCAGTTCTTC. Encoded protein: CASSEGTGNNEQFF. The chain recombines TRBV5-8 with TRBJ2-1; 9 bases agree with TRBD1. The CDR3 totals 14 residues. V lost 4 bases and J lost 5; bases outside the gene matches: 4. CDR1 SGHTS and CDR2 YDEGEE come from the germline V gene.

Only a few counts were recorded for this clone. The CDR3 DNA follows: TGTGCCAGCAGTGTCCTAGGGTTCTACGAGCAGTACTTC. As protein: CASSVLGFYEQYF. V usage is TRBV28 and J usage is TRBJ2-7, with D unresolved. CDR1 MDHEN and CDR2 SYDVKM come from the germline V gene. The CDR3 extends over 13 amino acids. Between the trimmed V and J ends, which lost 5 bases and 3 bases, there was a span of 11 bases.

This chain joins TRBV27 and TRBJ2-1; 11 positions match TRBD2. V gave up 7 bases and J gave up 7 bases; unmatched junction bases: 9. This CDR3 comprises 15 residues. Germline CDR1 is MNHEY and CDR2 is SMNVEV (reference sequence). CDR3: CASTDTSGSENEQFF. DNA of the CDR3: TGTGCCAGCACTGATACTAGCGGGAGTGAGAATGAGCAGTTCTTC.

The V and J genes are TRBV7-7 and TRBJ2-6; D not certain. Germline V gene data show CDR1 as SSHAT and CDR2 as FNYEAQ (reference sequence). This CDR3 region has 18 residues. V was clipped by 5 bases and J by 5 bases, with 22 bases between them. The CDR3 nucleotides read TGTGCCAGCAGCGCGACGTATATGCCACAAAGTCGGGCCAACGTCCTGACTTTC. This gives the protein CASSATYMPQSRANVLTF.

The chain links TRBV27 to TRBJ2-3, with 10 bases lining up with TRBD2. The CDR3 sequence is 17 residues long. Germline V gene lookup returns CDR1 MNHEY and CDR2 SMNVEV (reference sequence). Unmatched junction bases numbered 11, after V lost 5 bases and J lost 3 bases. CDR3 sequence (DNA): TGTGCCAGCAGTGCCGGCCTCTGGACTAGCGGAACAGATACGCAGTATTTT. Protein product: CASSAGLWTSGTDTQYF.

The rearrangement joins TRBV28 to TRBJ1-4, with 8 bases aligning to TRBD1. The CDR3 loop spans 13 amino acids. CDR1 and CDR2 from the germline V gene are MDHEN and SYDVKM. V shed 8 bases and J 8 bases; nucleotides not matched to a gene: 7. This chain's CDR3 is CASWDRFYEKLFF. The CDR3 region has the DNA TGTGCCAGCTGGGACAGGTTTTACGAAAAACTGTTTTTT.

The gene calls are TRBV5-4 and TRBJ2-7; TRBD2 might be the D (6 bases). Germline V CDR1 and CDR2: SGHNT, YYREEE (reference sequence). V lost 2 bases, J lost 2 bases, and 17 bases lay in between. This CDR3 has 16 amino acids. The CDR3 loop reads CASSFAAGGNTYEQYF. As DNA, the CDR3 is TGTGCCAGCAGCTTCGCGGCTGGCGGGAACACCTACGAGCAGTACTTC.

The V and J genes are TRBV30 and TRBJ2-1, with D hard to call. Germline lookup yields CDR1 GTSNPN and CDR2 SVGIG (reference sequence). The CDR3 extends over 17 amino acids. Trimming cost V 4 bases and J 0 bases, with 19 bases left between them. CDR3 in DNA: TGTGCCTGGATGGGTCGCGGCTTGTCTGACTCCTACAATGAGCAGTTCTTC. It translates to CAWMGRGLSDSYNEQFF. The full variable domain, its missing parts supplied by reference TRBV30 and TRBJ2-1, is SQTIHQWPATLVQPVGSPLSLECTVEGTSNPNLYWYRQAAGRGLQLLFYSVGIGQISSEVPQNLSASRPQDRQFILSSKKLLLSDSGFYLCAWMGRGLSDSYNEQFFGPGTRLTVL.

Only a few counts were recorded for this clone. The CDR3 reads CASSLGRDFGGQETQYF. The CDR3, as DNA: TGTGCCAGCAGCCTAGGCCGGGACTTTGGGGGGCAAGAGACCCAGTACTTC. The genes are TRBV11-3 and TRBJ2-5; TRBD2 is a possible D gene (6 bases). V gave up 5 bases and J gave up 2 bases, with 21 bases separating them. The CDR3 spans 17 residues. From germline, CDR1 is SGHNT and CDR2 YENEEA.

This clone appeared a few times. The chain is built from TRBV7-2 and TRBJ2-5; 10 bases line up with TRBD1. The CDR3 length is 16 residues. V lost 5 bases to trimming and J lost 5 bases; unmatched junction nucleotides: 11. Germline V gene lookup returns CDR1 SGHTA and CDR2 FQGNSA. In nucleotides, the CDR3 is TGTGCCAGCAGCCCTCTCGCGACAGGGGGCGCGGAGACCCAGTACTTC. It is translated as CASSPLATGGAETQYF. Combining the CDR3 with reference TRBV7-2 and TRBJ2-5 gives the whole variable domain GAGVSQSPSNKVTEKGKDVELRCDPISGHTALYWYRQSLGQGLEFLIYFQGNSAPDKSGLPSDRFSAERTGGSVSTLTIQRTQQEDSAVYLCASSPLATGGAETQYFGPGTRLLVL.

This clone appeared a few times. This sequence joins TRBV5-4 and TRBJ2-6; D is ambiguous. Germline V gene data show CDR1 as SGHNT and CDR2 as YYREEE (reference sequence). V was pared by 4 bases and J by 5 bases, with 10 bases between. The CDR3 has 14 amino acids. CDR3 nucleotide sequence: TGTGCCAGCAGCAGACAAAGTCGGGCCAACGTCCTGACTTTC. This sequence encodes CASSRQSRANVLTF.

Here the CDR3 reads CASSLQGQGEADQPQHF. CDR3 nucleotides: TGTGCCAGCAGTTTACAAGGACAGGGAGAGGCAGATCAGCCCCAGCATTTT. The rearrangement uses TRBV28 and TRBJ1-5; 8 bases map to TRBD1. Germline-derived CDR1 and CDR2 are MDHEN and SYDVKM. The CDR3 has 17 residues. J was trimmed by 5 bases and V by 2 bases; bases with no gene match: 11. The full variable domain, completed using reference TRBV28 and TRBJ1-5, is DVKVTQSSRYLVKRTGEKVFLECVQDMDHENMFWYRQDPGLGLRLIYFSYDVKMKEKGDIPEGYSVSREKKERFSLILESASTNQTSMYLCASSLQGQGEADQPQHFGDGTRLSIL.

This chain joins TRBV6-5 and TRBJ2-3; 8 bases map to TRBD1. Germline V lookup: CDR1 MNHEY, CDR2 SVGAGI. Trimming at V came to 0 bases and at J to 5 bases, leaving 7 bases not matched to a gene. CDR3 length: 16 residues. CDR3 protein: CASSYSGQGAVDTQYF. The CDR3 DNA reads as TGTGCCAGCAGTTACTCAGGGCAGGGGGCGGTAGATACGCAGTATTTT.